A selection of T cell receptor beta chains follows, all from one sample in a study of blood T cell repertoires in COVID-19. Repertoires were generated with immunoSEQ multiplex PCR, while TCRdb's copy carries only in-frame clones and drops some. The sample lists around 47,000 clones, approximately 85% occurring once. Material: peripheral blood. The receptors shown here come from a woman of 80 years or more with COVID-19, enrolled during active disease. Both conserved end residues are part of each CDR3. A D gene is named only where the DNA matches it firmly. Not all rows give a size; the values are once, few, many and, for expanded clones, a class.

j_call: TRBJ2-2
clone_size: -
d_call: TRBD2
v_call: TRBV5-1
cdr3_nt: TGCGCCAGCAGCTTGACTAGCGGGACCGGGGAGCTGTTTTTT
cdr3_aa: CASSLTSGTGELFF

j_call: TRBJ2-7
clone_size: -
d_call: TRBD2
v_call: TRBV7-9
cdr3_nt: TGTGCCAGCAGCTTAGTGGTAGCGGGAGTTGTGACCTACGAGCAGTACTTC
cdr3_aa: CASSLVVAGVVTYEQYF

j_call: TRBJ2-3
clone_size: -
d_call: -
v_call: TRBV30
cdr3_nt: TGTGCCTCAACTAGCAGCCGCACAGATACGCAGTATTTT
cdr3_aa: CASTSSRTDTQYF

j_call: TRBJ2-5
clone_size: -
d_call: -
v_call: TRBV4-1
cdr3_nt: TGCGCCAGCAGCCAAGCCCCAGCCAGGGAGACCCAGTACTTC
cdr3_aa: CASSQAPARETQYF

j_call: TRBJ1-2
clone_size: -
d_call: -
v_call: TRBV4-1
cdr3_nt: TGCGCCAGCAGCCATCCAGGACAGAGCAACTATGGCTACACCTTC
cdr3_aa: CASSHPGQSNYGYTF

j_call: TRBJ2-5
clone_size: -
d_call: TRBD2
v_call: TRBV7-7
cdr3_nt: TGTGCTAGCAGCCCAGGACTAGCGGGGGGCCTCCAAGAGACCCAGTACTTC
cdr3_aa: CASSPGLAGGLQETQYF

j_call: TRBJ2-7
clone_size: few
d_call: TRBD2
v_call: TRBV14
cdr3_nt: TGTGCCAGCAGCCACCAACTGGGGCTAGCGGGTACCTACGAGCAGTACTTC
cdr3_aa: CASSHQLGLAGTYEQYF

j_call: TRBJ2-3
clone_size: few
d_call: -
v_call: TRBV5-6
cdr3_nt: TGTGCCAGCAGCTTACGCGGAGAAGGGTATTTT
cdr3_aa: CASSLRGEGYF

j_call: TRBJ1-4
clone_size: -
d_call: TRBD1
v_call: TRBV28
cdr3_nt: TGTGCCAGCAGACCGGGACAGTTTAATGAAAAACTGTTTTTT
cdr3_aa: CASRPGQFNEKLFF

j_call: TRBJ2-7
clone_size: -
d_call: TRBD2
v_call: TRBV30
cdr3_nt: TGTGCCTGGAGTGTTCCAGCGGGAGGGTCCTACGAGCAGTACTTC
cdr3_aa: CAWSVPAGGSYEQYF

j_call: TRBJ2-1
clone_size: -
d_call: TRBD2
v_call: TRBV7-9
cdr3_nt: TGTGCCAGCGGGACTAGTCTATACAATGAGCAGTTCTTC
cdr3_aa: CASGTSLYNEQFF

j_call: TRBJ2-2
clone_size: -
d_call: TRBD2
v_call: TRBV15
cdr3_nt: TGTGCCACCAGGCTAAGCGGGGACCGGGGGGAGCTGTTTTTT
cdr3_aa: CATRLSGDRGELFF

j_call: TRBJ2-3
clone_size: -
d_call: -
v_call: TRBV7-9
cdr3_nt: TGTGCCAGCAGCCCCGTCGCGGCAGATACGCAGTATTTT
cdr3_aa: CASSPVAADTQYF

j_call: TRBJ1-6
clone_size: -
d_call: -
v_call: TRBV30
cdr3_nt: TGTGCCTGGGGGAGTAATTCACCCCTCCACTTT
cdr3_aa: CAWGSNSPLHF

j_call: TRBJ2-7
clone_size: -
d_call: TRBD1
v_call: TRBV7-3
cdr3_nt: TGTGCCAGCAGCTTAAGGGGACAGGGGACCTACGAGCAGTACTTC
cdr3_aa: CASSLRGQGTYEQYF

j_call: TRBJ2-1
clone_size: once
d_call: -
v_call: TRBV11-2
cdr3_nt: TGTGCCAGCAGCTTATACAACAATGAGCAGTTCTTC
cdr3_aa: CASSLYNNEQFF

j_call: TRBJ2-6
clone_size: -
d_call: TRBD1
v_call: TRBV28
cdr3_nt: TGTGCCAGCAGCCTCAGGGGGACTGGGGCCAACGTCCTGACTTTC
cdr3_aa: CASSLRGTGANVLTF

j_call: TRBJ2-7
clone_size: -
d_call: -
v_call: TRBV3-1/TRBV3-2
cdr3_nt: TGTGCCAGCGCGGCCGCCACACTCGAGCAGTACTTC
cdr3_aa: CASAAATLEQYF

j_call: TRBJ1-5
clone_size: -
d_call: -
v_call: TRBV21-1
cdr3_nt: TGTGCCAGCAGCACCCGGGACAGACATCAGCCCCAGCATTTT
cdr3_aa: CASSTRDRHQPQHF

j_call: TRBJ2-7
clone_size: -
d_call: TRBD1
v_call: TRBV7-6
cdr3_nt: TGTGCCAGCAGCTTGGCCGGGACAGGGCCCTACGAGCAGTACTTC
cdr3_aa: CASSLAGTGPYEQYF

j_call: TRBJ2-7
clone_size: -
d_call: TRBD2
v_call: TRBV15
cdr3_nt: TGTGCCACCAGCGGTAGGACTAGCGACCCCTACGAGCAGTACTTC
cdr3_aa: CATSGRTSDPYEQYF

j_call: TRBJ2-5
clone_size: -
d_call: TRBD2
v_call: TRBV7-2
cdr3_nt: TGTGCCAGCAGCCCGATGCGGGGGGGTACGCAAGAGACCCAGTACTTC
cdr3_aa: CASSPMRGGTQETQYF

j_call: TRBJ1-3
clone_size: once
d_call: TRBD1
v_call: TRBV23-1
cdr3_nt: TGCGCCAGCAATTGGGACAGGACCTTTTCTGGAAACACCATATATTTT
cdr3_aa: CASNWDRTFSGNTIYF

j_call: TRBJ2-5
clone_size: -
d_call: -
v_call: TRBV7-9
cdr3_nt: TGTGCCAGCAGCTTAGTACGGGTCGTAGAGACCCAGTACTTC
cdr3_aa: CASSLVRVVETQYF

j_call: TRBJ1-5
clone_size: few
d_call: -
v_call: TRBV18
cdr3_nt: TGTGCCAGCTCACCACCGGCCAGGGGAGAAAATCAGCCCCAGCATTTT
cdr3_aa: CASSPPARGENQPQHF

j_call: TRBJ2-4
clone_size: -
d_call: TRBD1
v_call: TRBV15
cdr3_nt: TGTGCCACCAGCGGACGGACAGGTTCTGGGACCAAAAACATTCAGTACTTC
cdr3_aa: CATSGRTGSGTKNIQYF

j_call: TRBJ2-2
clone_size: -
d_call: -
v_call: TRBV5-6
cdr3_nt: TGTGCCAGCAGCTGGGGCAGGGGCGGGGAGCTGTTTTTT
cdr3_aa: CASSWGRGGELFF

j_call: TRBJ2-1
clone_size: -
d_call: -
v_call: TRBV28
cdr3_nt: TGTGCCAGCAGTTTTAATAGCGGCAATGAGCAGTTCTTC
cdr3_aa: CASSFNSGNEQFF

j_call: TRBJ2-1
clone_size: -
d_call: -
v_call: TRBV3-1/TRBV3-2
cdr3_nt: TGTGCCAGCAGCAAGGGACTCGAGCAGTTCTTC
cdr3_aa: CASSKGLEQFF

j_call: TRBJ2-7
clone_size: few
d_call: -
v_call: TRBV25-1
cdr3_nt: TGTGCCAGCAGTGGGGACCCGCGGGGCTACGAGCAGTACTTC
cdr3_aa: CASSGDPRGYEQYF

j_call: TRBJ2-1
clone_size: few
d_call: TRBD2
v_call: TRBV10-3
cdr3_nt: TGTGCCAGACTAGCTCCATCTAATATAGCGGTCCCGCGGGATGAGCAGTTCTTC
cdr3_aa: CARLAPSNIAVPRDEQFF

j_call: TRBJ2-5
clone_size: -
d_call: TRBD1
v_call: TRBV24-1
cdr3_nt: TGTGCCACCAGTGAGCCGACAGGGCAAGAGACCCAGTACTTC
cdr3_aa: CATSEPTGQETQYF

j_call: TRBJ2-1
clone_size: -
d_call: TRBD2
v_call: TRBV7-3
cdr3_nt: TGTGCCAGCAGCGCCGAGGCCGGGGCGGGAGGCGGGTATGAGCAGTTCTTC
cdr3_aa: CASSAEAGAGGGYEQFF

j_call: TRBJ2-1
clone_size: -
d_call: -
v_call: TRBV19
cdr3_nt: TGTGCCAGTAGTATACCGCGGCGGGAGCAGTTCTTC
cdr3_aa: CASSIPRREQFF

j_call: TRBJ2-7
clone_size: once
d_call: TRBD2
v_call: TRBV28
cdr3_nt: TGTGCCAGCAGGGACCATAGCGGGAACGGAGAGCAGTACTTC
cdr3_aa: CASRDHSGNGEQYF

j_call: TRBJ1-2
clone_size: -
d_call: -
v_call: TRBV5-6
cdr3_nt: TGTGCCAGCAGCGGAGCAGACTATGGCTACACCTTC
cdr3_aa: CASSGADYGYTF